Reported below is one T cell receptor (beta chain). The sample comes from a study of T cell repertoires in cytomegalovirus infection. Study in general: Public TCR beta signatures provided an indication of both CMV infection and a matching HLA type.

TCRdb reprocessed the reads with MiXCR, giving one entry per CDR3 protein. This sample has 200,000 or so distinct CDR3 sequences; 28% occur once, and the top ten carry under 35%. The germline V gene encodes CDR1 DFQATT and CDR2 SNEGSKA (reference sequence). V lost 3 bases and J lost 0, with 6 bases in between. CDR3 length: 13 residues. This sequence was found in a human donor in good health (CMV status not recorded). Some clones in this sample may be carry-over from other donors' samples. The V and J genes are TRBV20-1 and TRBJ1-3; D is unresolved. Sequenced input: PBMCs. The CDR3 sequence is CSASVSSGNTIYF. The CDR3 nucleotides read TGCAGTGCTAGTGTTAGCTCTGGAAACACCATATATTTT.